These T cell receptor beta chains were read from a single sample in a study of blood T cell repertoires in COVID-19. Data came from immunoSEQ multiplex PCR; TCRdb stores just in-frame clones and leaves some out. The table shows 150,000 to 160,000 clones, with about 80% occurring only once. Material for sequencing was peripheral blood. The receptors here all came from a woman in her sixties with COVID-19, enrolled during active disease. The CDR3 runs from the conserved cysteine through the conserved F or W. The D gene is left open where the match is weak. Size is stated for part of the rows, as once, few or many counts, or as a class when the clone is expanded.

j_call: TRBJ2-3; v_call: TRBV11-3; clone_size: .; d_call: .; cdr3_nt: TGTGCCAGCAGCCCCCTGGGGCCGCTAGAGAATACGCAGTATTTT; cdr3_aa: CASSPLGPLENTQYF
j_call: TRBJ1-2; v_call: TRBV5-4; clone_size: .; d_call: TRBD1; cdr3_nt: TGTGCCACGGGACAGGGGGCGGGTGGCTACACCTTC; cdr3_aa: CATGQGAGGYTF
j_call: TRBJ1-3; v_call: TRBV3-1/TRBV3-2; clone_size: .; d_call: .; cdr3_nt: TGTGCCAGCAGCCAAAACGGGAGAGACACCATATATTTT; cdr3_aa: CASSQNGRDTIYF
j_call: TRBJ1-5; v_call: TRBV6-5; clone_size: once; d_call: TRBD1; cdr3_nt: TGTGCCAGCAGTTTGAAACCGGGACAGGGGGGTCAGCCCCAGCATTTT; cdr3_aa: CASSLKPGQGGQPQHF
j_call: TRBJ2-1; v_call: TRBV15; clone_size: .; d_call: .; cdr3_nt: TGTGCCACCAGCAGAGATAGGCAAGGAGGGTACGAAAGCTCCTACAATGAGCAGTTCTTC; cdr3_aa: CATSRDRQGGYESSYNEQFF
j_call: TRBJ1-2; v_call: TRBV7-3; clone_size: .; d_call: .; cdr3_nt: TGTGCCAGCAGCTTAATGGCAGGCTATGGCTACACCTTC; cdr3_aa: CASSLMAGYGYTF
j_call: TRBJ2-1; v_call: TRBV9; clone_size: .; d_call: TRBD2; cdr3_nt: TGTGCCAGCAGCGATCCGGGACTAGCACGCAATGAGCAGTTCTTC; cdr3_aa: CASSDPGLARNEQFF
j_call: TRBJ1-1; v_call: TRBV6-5; clone_size: .; d_call: .; cdr3_nt: TGTGCCACCCAACGCCAGGGCCCTATGAACACTGAAGCTTTCTTT; cdr3_aa: CATQRQGPMNTEAFF
j_call: TRBJ1-2; v_call: TRBV27; clone_size: .; d_call: .; cdr3_nt: TGTGCCAGCAGGGAACAGGCCGGGGGAGAGGGCTACACCTTC; cdr3_aa: CASREQAGGEGYTF
j_call: TRBJ1-2; v_call: TRBV14; clone_size: few; d_call: TRBD1; cdr3_nt: TGTGCCAGCAGCCAAGTAGGACAGGGAGACTATGGCTACACCTTC; cdr3_aa: CASSQVGQGDYGYTF
j_call: TRBJ1-1; v_call: TRBV18; clone_size: .; d_call: .; cdr3_nt: TGTGCCAGCTCACCCGACCAGGGCTTGATGAACACTGAAGCTTTCTTT; cdr3_aa: CASSPDQGLMNTEAFF
j_call: TRBJ1-1; v_call: TRBV3-1/TRBV3-2; clone_size: .; d_call: TRBD1; cdr3_nt: TGTGCCAGCAGCCAAGATTGGTCAGGGGGAGGGAACACTGAAGCTTTCTTT; cdr3_aa: CASSQDWSGGGNTEAFF
j_call: TRBJ1-1; v_call: TRBV13; clone_size: .; d_call: .; cdr3_nt: TGTGCCAGCAGCTTAGAGGGGGGGTGGACTGAAGCTTTCTTT; cdr3_aa: CASSLEGGWTEAFF
j_call: TRBJ2-3; v_call: TRBV10-1; clone_size: .; d_call: .; cdr3_nt: TGCGCCAGCAGTGAAGGGGCTAGCGCATCTAGCACAGATACGCAGTATTTT; cdr3_aa: CASSEGASASSTDTQYF
j_call: TRBJ2-3; v_call: TRBV10-2; clone_size: .; d_call: TRBD2; cdr3_nt: TGCGCCAGCAGTGAGTGGACTAGCGGCACAGATACGCAGTATTTT; cdr3_aa: CASSEWTSGTDTQYF
j_call: TRBJ1-2; v_call: TRBV5-1; clone_size: .; d_call: .; cdr3_nt: TGCGCCAGCAGCGTATCGGAATTAGGGGGTGGCTACACCTTC; cdr3_aa: CASSVSELGGGYTF
j_call: TRBJ1-3; v_call: TRBV5-1; clone_size: .; d_call: .; cdr3_nt: TGCGCCAGCAGCTTGGGTGAGGGTTTGGGATACTCTGGAAACACCATATATTTT; cdr3_aa: CASSLGEGLGYSGNTIYF
j_call: TRBJ1-2; v_call: TRBV12-3/TRBV12-4; clone_size: .; d_call: .; cdr3_nt: TGTGCCAGCACCCTCCGGGGGGGAAGTGGCTACACCTTC; cdr3_aa: CASTLRGGSGYTF
j_call: TRBJ2-1; v_call: TRBV5-6; clone_size: .; d_call: TRBD2; cdr3_nt: TGTGCCAGCAGCGTAGCGGGAGGGCCCGGGGATGAGCAGTTCTTC; cdr3_aa: CASSVAGGPGDEQFF
j_call: TRBJ1-2; v_call: TRBV9; clone_size: .; d_call: .; cdr3_nt: TGTGCCAGCAGCGTCAATCAGGGGAGCCACTATGGCTACACCTTC; cdr3_aa: CASSVNQGSHYGYTF
j_call: TRBJ2-5; v_call: TRBV29-1; clone_size: .; d_call: TRBD2; cdr3_nt: TGCAGCGGACGTAGCGGGGCGGAGACCCAGTACTTC; cdr3_aa: CSGRSGAETQYF
j_call: TRBJ1-3; v_call: TRBV14; clone_size: .; d_call: .; cdr3_nt: TGTGCCAGCAGCCAAGTGGCGGGGAGCTCTGGAAACACCATATATTTT; cdr3_aa: CASSQVAGSSGNTIYF
j_call: TRBJ1-6; v_call: TRBV10-2; clone_size: once; d_call: TRBD1; cdr3_nt: TGCGCCAGCAGCCCCACCCCGACAGGGCCGGCTGGTTCACCCCTCCACTTT; cdr3_aa: CASSPTPTGPAGSPLHF
j_call: TRBJ2-2; v_call: TRBV10-2; clone_size: .; d_call: .; cdr3_nt: TGCGCCAGCAGTGCTACCACCGGGGAGCTGTTTTTT; cdr3_aa: CASSATTGELFF
j_call: TRBJ1-4; v_call: TRBV3-1/TRBV3-2; clone_size: few; d_call: .; cdr3_nt: TGTGCCAGCAGCCAAGGCGGATCGACAGTGTTTTTT; cdr3_aa: CASSQGGSTVFF
j_call: TRBJ1-1; v_call: TRBV18; clone_size: .; d_call: TRBD1; cdr3_nt: TGTGCCAGCTCACCACGGACACGTGGACAGGGTGGCACTGAAGCTTTCTTT; cdr3_aa: CASSPRTRGQGGTEAFF
j_call: TRBJ2-7; v_call: TRBV6-2/TRBV6-3; clone_size: .; d_call: TRBD2; cdr3_nt: TGTGCCAGCAGTTACCCTTTTGGCCTAGCGGATTCCTACGAGCAGTACTTC; cdr3_aa: CASSYPFGLADSYEQYF
j_call: TRBJ2-1; v_call: TRBV6-5; clone_size: .; d_call: TRBD2; cdr3_nt: TGTGCCAGCACCCGACTAGCGGGGAAGAGGGGAGAGCAGTTCTTC; cdr3_aa: CASTRLAGKRGEQFF
j_call: TRBJ1-6; v_call: TRBV11-2; clone_size: .; d_call: .; cdr3_nt: TGTGCCAGCAGACCCCCCCGGGGTAATTCACCCCTCCACTTT; cdr3_aa: CASRPPRGNSPLHF
j_call: TRBJ2-1; v_call: TRBV6-5; clone_size: .; d_call: .; cdr3_nt: TGTGCCAGCAGCGGACTGATCTACAATGAGCAGTTCTTC; cdr3_aa: CASSGLIYNEQFF
j_call: TRBJ1-5; v_call: TRBV2; clone_size: few; d_call: .; cdr3_nt: TGTGCCAGCACCAGGGGAATGGGTCAGCCCCAGCATTTT; cdr3_aa: CASTRGMGQPQHF
j_call: TRBJ1-6; v_call: TRBV19; clone_size: once; d_call: .; cdr3_nt: TGTGCCAGTAGTATGCGGGACGGAAGCTCCTATAATTCACCCCTCCACTTT; cdr3_aa: CASSMRDGSSYNSPLHF
j_call: TRBJ1-6; v_call: TRBV30; clone_size: few; d_call: .; cdr3_nt: TGTGCCTGGACGCAGGGGTATTCACCCCTCCACTTT; cdr3_aa: CAWTQGYSPLHF
j_call: TRBJ1-1; v_call: TRBV4-2; clone_size: .; d_call: TRBD1; cdr3_nt: TGTGCCAGCAGCCAAGACGTCTCGACGGGACAGAGAACAGCTTTCTTT; cdr3_aa: CASSQDVSTGQRTAFF
j_call: TRBJ1-3; v_call: TRBV20-1; clone_size: .; d_call: .; cdr3_nt: TGCAGTGCTAGTTACAGATTACACTCTGGAAACACCATATATTTT; cdr3_aa: CSASYRLHSGNTIYF
j_call: TRBJ1-3; v_call: TRBV7-8; clone_size: .; d_call: .; cdr3_nt: TGTGCCAGCAGCTTAGCGCGGGGAAACACCATATATTTT; cdr3_aa: CASSLARGNTIYF
j_call: TRBJ1-2; v_call: TRBV20-1; clone_size: .; d_call: .; cdr3_nt: TGCAGTGCTAGTACCCAACAGGATAGGCGCGGCTACACCTTC; cdr3_aa: CSASTQQDRRGYTF
j_call: TRBJ1-3; v_call: TRBV6-5; clone_size: .; d_call: .; cdr3_nt: TGTGCCACCGGACCCCCGGGGGGAAACACCATATATTTT; cdr3_aa: CATGPPGGNTIYF
j_call: TRBJ1-5; v_call: TRBV10-3; clone_size: .; d_call: .; cdr3_nt: TGTGCCATCAGCAGGAATAGCAATCAGCCCCAGCATTTT; cdr3_aa: CAISRNSNQPQHF
j_call: TRBJ1-1; v_call: TRBV5-5; clone_size: .; d_call: TRBD1; cdr3_nt: TGTGCCAGCAGCTTGAGACAGGGTGTCGCTGAAGCTTTCTTT; cdr3_aa: CASSLRQGVAEAFF
j_call: TRBJ1-1; v_call: TRBV6-5; clone_size: .; d_call: .; cdr3_nt: TGTGCCAGCAGCCAAACAGCGAACACTGAAGCTTTCTTT; cdr3_aa: CASSQTANTEAFF
j_call: TRBJ1-1; v_call: TRBV10-2; clone_size: once; d_call: .; cdr3_nt: TGCGCCAGCAGTGTGGAGGTTGGGACTGAAGCTTTCTTT; cdr3_aa: CASSVEVGTEAFF
j_call: TRBJ1-4; v_call: TRBV7-9; clone_size: .; d_call: TRBD1; cdr3_nt: TGTGCCAGCAGCCTAGGGACAGGTGCCTTCCGAGGTGAAAAACTGTTTTTT; cdr3_aa: CASSLGTGAFRGEKLFF
j_call: TRBJ2-7; v_call: TRBV7-9; clone_size: .; d_call: TRBD2; cdr3_nt: TGTGCCAGCAGCGCTAGCGGGAGCTCCTACGAGCAGTACTTC; cdr3_aa: CASSASGSSYEQYF
j_call: TRBJ2-1; v_call: TRBV27; clone_size: .; d_call: .; cdr3_nt: TGTGCCAGCAGTTTTCAGGGGGGAACCTACAATGAGCAGTTCTTC; cdr3_aa: CASSFQGGTYNEQFF
j_call: TRBJ2-3; v_call: TRBV5-6; clone_size: once; d_call: .; cdr3_nt: TGTGCCAGCAGCTCCCAGGGGACCGGCCAAGATACGCAGTATTTT; cdr3_aa: CASSSQGTGQDTQYF
j_call: TRBJ1-5; v_call: TRBV19; clone_size: once; d_call: TRBD1; cdr3_nt: TGTGCCAGTAGCCTTCGAGGACAGGGCCTCAATCAGCCCCAGCATTTT; cdr3_aa: CASSLRGQGLNQPQHF
j_call: TRBJ2-1; v_call: TRBV27; clone_size: .; d_call: .; cdr3_nt: TGTGCCAGCAGCCGCCCCCCACTCAATGAGCAGTTCTTC; cdr3_aa: CASSRPPLNEQFF
j_call: TRBJ1-4; v_call: TRBV9; clone_size: .; d_call: .; cdr3_nt: TGTGCCAGCAGCGCACGTAGGCGCGGGGCGGGCGATGAAAAACTGTTTTTT; cdr3_aa: CASSARRRGAGDEKLFF
j_call: TRBJ2-1; v_call: TRBV19; clone_size: .; d_call: TRBD2; cdr3_nt: TGTGCCAGTAGTATCGGCGGGAGGGCCGCGAATGAGCAGTTCTTC; cdr3_aa: CASSIGGRAANEQFF
j_call: TRBJ2-1; v_call: TRBV9; clone_size: .; d_call: TRBD2; cdr3_nt: TGTGCCAGCAGCGTAGACAGCGGGGTCTACAATGAGCAGTTCTTC; cdr3_aa: CASSVDSGVYNEQFF
j_call: TRBJ2-1; v_call: TRBV19; clone_size: .; d_call: .; cdr3_nt: TGTGCCAGTGAGGGGGCGGAGGGGGGTTACTACAATGAGCAGTTCTTC; cdr3_aa: CASEGAEGGYYNEQFF
j_call: TRBJ2-1; v_call: TRBV5-1; clone_size: .; d_call: TRBD2; cdr3_nt: TGCGCCAGCAGCGATCCCGGGACTAGCTACAATGAGCAGTTCTTC; cdr3_aa: CASSDPGTSYNEQFF
j_call: TRBJ2-1; v_call: TRBV9; clone_size: .; d_call: TRBD2; cdr3_nt: TGTGCCAGCAGCGTAGTAATTAGCGGGAGGGTCCATGAGCAGTTCTTC; cdr3_aa: CASSVVISGRVHEQFF
j_call: TRBJ1-5; v_call: TRBV7-8; clone_size: .; d_call: .; cdr3_nt: TGTGCCAGCAGCTCTAGCGGGGGGCGCAATCAGCCCCAGCATTTT; cdr3_aa: CASSSSGGRNQPQHF
j_call: TRBJ2-1; v_call: TRBV11-2; clone_size: .; d_call: .; cdr3_nt: TGTGCCAGCAGCCCTGTCGCGGTTGGGTCTTTCAATGAGCAGTTCTTC; cdr3_aa: CASSPVAVGSFNEQFF
j_call: TRBJ1-5; v_call: TRBV6-5; clone_size: .; d_call: TRBD1; cdr3_nt: TGTGCCAGCCTTACTACAGGGGCCAATCAGCCCCAGCATTTT; cdr3_aa: CASLTTGANQPQHF
j_call: TRBJ1-1; v_call: TRBV9; clone_size: .; d_call: TRBD1; cdr3_nt: TGTGCCAGCAGCGGGGACAGGTTCAACATGAACACTGAAGCTTTCTTT; cdr3_aa: CASSGDRFNMNTEAFF
j_call: TRBJ1-2; v_call: TRBV6-5; clone_size: .; d_call: .; cdr3_nt: TGTGCCAGCAGCCCCAATCGGGCAGGGTATGGCTACACCTTC; cdr3_aa: CASSPNRAGYGYTF